Shown below are 29 T cell receptor beta chains from a single sample sequenced in a study of blood T cell repertoires in COVID-19. Sequenced by immunoSEQ multiplex PCR; TCRdb stores in-frame clones only, minus some. The sample lists around 140,000 clones, about 85% seen once, with roughly 2.6% in the top ten. Sequencing was done on a sample of peripheral blood. Receptors originate from a human donor with acute or convalescent COVID-19. The donor label of this sample is uncertain.

This sequence joins TRBV24-1 and TRBJ2-3; TRBD2 agrees at 11 bases. Trimming removed 4 bases from V and 3 bases from J; junction bases left unmatched: 11. The CDR3 spans 18 residues. The germline gives CDR1 KGHDR, CDR2 SFDVKD. DNA of the CDR3: TGTGCCACCAGTGACTTATCCACTAGCGGGGGAAAAACAGATACGCAGTATTTT. Residues: CATSDLSTSGGKTDTQYF.

The chain uses TRBV6-5 and TRBJ1-1, with D maybe TRBD1 (5 bases). CDR3 length equals 14 residues. Germline lookup yields CDR1 MNHEY and CDR2 SVGAGI. Between the trimmed V and J ends, which lost 2 bases and 2 bases, there was a span of 9 bases. The CDR3 DNA reads TGTGCCAGCAGTTACGGCAGGGCCAACACTGAAGCTTTCTTT. As protein: CASSYGRANTEAFF.

V usage is TRBV19 and J usage is TRBJ2-1, with 9 bases fitting TRBD1. Germline-derived CDR1 and CDR2 are LNHDA and SQIVND (reference sequence). V dropped 3 bases and J dropped 8; count of bases not matched to a gene: 8. The CDR3 contains 15 residues. Here the CDR3 DNA reads TGTGCCAGTAGTATTACCGGGACAGGGTACGATGAGCAGTTCTTC. It translates to CASSITGTGYDEQFF.

This clone was observed once. The CDR3 coding sequence is TGTGCCAGCAGCTCTGGACTAGCGGGCAATACGCAGTATTTT. It translates to CASSSGLAGNTQYF. The chain recombines TRBV7-3 with TRBJ2-3; 11 bases fit TRBD2. V shed 4 bases and J 7 bases; nucleotides not matched to a gene: 4. Germline V gene data show CDR1 as SGHTA and CDR2 as FQGTGA. The CDR3 is 14 amino acids.

The rearrangement joins TRBV5-1 to TRBJ2-2; 11 bases map to TRBD2. The CDR3 has 15 residues. The J segment lost 7 bases and the V segment lost 4 bases, leaving 6 bases of the junction unmatched. The germline CDR1 and CDR2 sequences are SGHRS and YFSETQ. The CDR3, as DNA: TGCGCCAGCAGCGTACCACTAGCGGGGGACGGGGAGCTGTTTTTT. Residues: CASSVPLAGDGELFF.

J is TRBJ2-7 and V is TRBV28; D gene ambiguous. V shed 2 bases and J shed 0 bases, with 5 bases lying between them. Germline CDR1 MDHEN, CDR2 SYDVKM. CDR3 length: 13 residues. CDR3 residues: CASSLASSYEQYF. CDR3 sequence (DNA): TGTGCCAGCAGTTTAGCCAGCTCCTACGAGCAGTACTTC. The full variable domain, with the rest looked up from reference TRBV28 and TRBJ2-7, is DVKVTQSSRYLVKRTGEKVFLECVQDMDHENMFWYRQDPGLGLRLIYFSYDVKMKEKGDIPEGYSVSREKKERFSLILESASTNQTSMYLCASSLASSYEQYFGPGTRLTVT.

The J gene is TRBJ1-2, the V gene TRBV7-9, with D possibly matching TRBD1 (6 bases). The CDR3 length is 15 residues. V lost 2 bases and J lost 2, with 12 bases in between. Germline V gene data show CDR1 as SEHNR and CDR2 as FQNEAQ (reference sequence). The CDR3 spells CASSLSGGQNYGYTF. The CDR3 DNA follows: TGTGCCAGCAGCTTAAGCGGGGGCCAGAACTATGGCTACACCTTC.

The genes are TRBV20-1 and TRBJ2-1, with D perhaps TRBD1 (5 bases). V was pared by 6 bases and J by 9 bases, with 12 bases between. The germline gives CDR1 DFQATT, CDR2 SNEGSKA (reference sequence). The CDR3 totals 11 residues. CDR3 in DNA: TGCAGTGCGCCTGGGGCCTCTGAGCAGTTCTTC. It yields the protein CSAPGASEQFF.

This clone showed up just once. The chain joins TRBV6-2 or TRBV6-3 to TRBJ2-7; no clear D gene. The length of the CDR3 is 14 residues. V lost 0 bases, J lost 2 bases, and 8 bases lay in between. Germline assignment: CDR1 MNHEY and CDR2 SVGEGT. This CDR3 reads CASSYSSGTYEQYF. For the CDR3, the DNA is TGTGCCAGCAGTTACTCATCAGGTACCTACGAGCAGTACTTC.

The V and J genes are TRBV7-9 and TRBJ1-5; TRBD1 agrees at 7 bases. V lost 2 bases to trimming and J lost 2 bases; unmatched junction nucleotides: 3. CDR3 length: 15 amino acids. From germline, CDR1 is SEHNR and CDR2 FQNEAQ (reference sequence). The CDR3 DNA is TGTGCCAGCAGCTTATCCGGGACAGGCAATCAGCCCCAGCATTTT. It encodes CASSLSGTGNQPQHF.

The chain joins TRBV7-8 to TRBJ1-6; 7 bases match TRBD1. V was pared by 5 bases and J by 9 bases, with 10 bases of the junction left unmatched. Germline V lookup: CDR1 SGHVS, CDR2 FQNEAQ. The CDR3 has 15 residues. The DNA for the CDR3 is TGTGCCAGCAGCCCCGTAGGGGGCAGCAGTTCACCCCTCCACTTT. Encoded protein: CASSPVGGSSSPLHF.

The chain is built from TRBV5-8 and TRBJ1-5; 10 bases are a match to TRBD1. CDR1 is SGHTS, CDR2 YDEGEE, per germline. V shed 4 bases and J 4 bases; nucleotides not matched to a gene: 5. The CDR3 loop spans 15 amino acids. This chain's CDR3 is CASSPGTGENQPQHF. CDR3 nucleotides: TGTGCCAGCAGCCCAGGGACAGGGGAGAATCAGCCCCAGCATTTT.

The J gene is TRBJ1-3, the V gene TRBV5-4; 7 nucleotides line up with TRBD1. CDR1 and CDR2 from the germline V gene are SGHNT and YYREEE (reference sequence). The CDR3 loop spans 16 amino acids. V was pared by 4 bases and J by 1 base, with 8 bases of the junction left unmatched. In nucleotides, the CDR3 is TGTGCCAGCAGCCTGGGGACAGATACGTCTGGAAACACCATATATTTT. Translated: CASSLGTDTSGNTIYF.

As DNA, the CDR3 is TGTGCCAGCAGCCCAAGGCCGGGGGGTAACTATGGCTACACCTTC. It translates to CASSPRPGGNYGYTF. The chain joins TRBV7-6 to TRBJ1-2, with D possibly TRBD1 on 5 matching bases. V was trimmed by 5 bases and J by 1 base, leaving 14 bases between them. Germline V gene lookup returns CDR1 SGHVS and CDR2 FNYEAQ. CDR3 length: 15 amino acids.

The chain carries TRBV28 and TRBJ2-2; D possibly corresponds to TRBD1 (6 bases). The ends were cut back, 5 bases at V and 4 bases at J, with 14 bases in the middle. Germline V lookup: CDR1 MDHEN, CDR2 SYDVKM. The CDR3 length is 15 residues. The DNA of the CDR3 is TGTGCCAGCAGTCCCAGGGGCTTGGGCACCGGGGAGCTGTTTTTT. It codes for CASSPRGLGTGELFF. Full variable domain (outside the CDR3, taken from reference TRBV28 and TRBJ2-2): DVKVTQSSRYLVKRTGEKVFLECVQDMDHENMFWYRQDPGLGLRLIYFSYDVKMKEKGDIPEGYSVSREKKERFSLILESASTNQTSMYLCASSPRGLGTGELFFGEGSRLTVL.

V and J are TRBV2 and TRBJ1-5, with unresolved D. CDR1 and CDR2 from the germline V gene are SNHLY and FYNNEI. Trimming removed 3 bases from V and 3 bases from J, with 6 bases in between. The CDR3 has 13 amino acids. CDR3 bases: TGTGCCAGCAGTGAGCAGGTCAATCAGCCCCAGCATTTT. Protein: CASSEQVNQPQHF.

The rearrangement joins TRBV7-9 to TRBJ1-2; 8 positions agree with TRBD1. Germline loops: CDR1 SEHNR, CDR2 FQNEAQ (reference sequence). Germline trimming cut 2 bases from V and 13 bases from J; bases unmatched to any gene: 12. CDR3 size: 14 residues. This CDR3 is CASSLTNPTGDTTF. Here the CDR3 DNA reads TGTGCCAGCAGCTTAACTAATCCGACAGGGGATACCACCTTC.

This chain joins TRBV12-3 or TRBV12-4 and TRBJ2-2; perhaps TRBD1 as D (5 bases). V was trimmed by 2 bases and J by 8 bases, leaving 9 bases between them. The CDR3 consists of 13 residues. The CDR3 bases are TGTGCCAGCAGTTTACCAGGGTCGGGGGAGCTGTTTTTT. It encodes CASSLPGSGELFF.

The V gene is TRBV7-9, the J gene TRBJ1-6, with unresolved D. The CDR3 runs 15 residues. The V gene's germline CDR1 is SEHNR and CDR2 FQNEAQ (reference sequence). Trimming pared 4 bases from V and 4 bases from J, leaving 11 bases between. The CDR3 spells CASSSGNTYNSPLHF. CDR3 sequence (DNA): TGTGCCAGCAGCTCGGGGAATACTTATAATTCACCCCTCCACTTT.

This rearrangement joins TRBV3-1 (or the pseudogene TRBV3-2) to TRBJ1-2; the match to TRBD1 covers 8 bases. CDR3 size: 16 residues. Germline V gives CDR1 LGHDT, CDR2 YNNKEL (reference sequence). J gave up 4 bases and V 1 base, and 8 bases lay outside the gene matches. CDR3 bases: TGTGCCAGCAGCCAAGTGGACAGGGCGCGGGGCTATGGCTACACCTTC. It specifies CASSQVDRARGYGYTF.

In this sample, this clone turned up once. The chain couples TRBV5-4 to TRBJ1-2; perhaps TRBD1 as D (5 bases). Germline V gene data show CDR1 as SGHNT and CDR2 as YYREEE (reference sequence). The V and J ends lost 4 bases and 5 bases respectively, with 15 bases between them. The CDR3 length is 14 residues. CDR3 in DNA: TGTGCCAGCAGCAACCCCAGGGAGGCTTATGGCTACACCTTC. It is translated as CASSNPREAYGYTF.

The rearrangement links TRBV19 to TRBJ2-6, with 10 bases aligning to TRBD1. Trimming at V came to 7 bases and at J to 7 bases, leaving 10 bases not matched to a gene. The CDR3 loop spans 16 amino acids. The germline gives CDR1 LNHDA, CDR2 SQIVND (reference sequence). The CDR3 is CASIQPGQGRANVLTF. Here the CDR3 DNA reads TGTGCCAGTATACAACCGGGACAGGGGAGAGCCAACGTCCTGACTTTC. Filled out from reference TRBV19 and TRBJ2-6, the complete variable domain reads DGGITQSPKYLFRKEGQNVTLSCEQNLNHDAMYWYRQDPGQGLRLIYYSQIVNDFQKGDIAEGYSVSREKKESFPLTVTSAQKNPTAFYLCASIQPGQGRANVLTFGAGSRLTVL.

The V call is TRBV5-1, the J call TRBJ1-1, with 11 bases fitting TRBD1. Germline CDR1 SGHRS, CDR2 YFSETQ. CDR3 length: 17 amino acids. Trimming at V came to 0 bases and at J to 1 base, leaving 5 bases not matched to a gene. For the CDR3, the DNA is TGCGCCAGCAGCTTGGCCAGGACAGGGGGCCGGAACACTGAAGCTTTCTTT. It is translated as CASSLARTGGRNTEAFF.

This clone was observed a single time. The chain uses TRBV19 and TRBJ2-3, with 9 bases that match TRBD2. The germline V gene has CDR1 LNHDA and CDR2 SQIVND (reference sequence). J lost 11 bases, V lost 5 bases, and 11 bases had no gene match. The CDR3 is made up of 14 amino acids. In nucleotides, the CDR3 is TGTGCCAGTAGTCCCCGGAGGGCTAGCGGGATGCAGTATTTT. Amino acid sequence: CASSPRRASGMQYF.

V is TRBV4-3 and J is TRBJ2-2, with D possibly TRBD1 on 5 matching bases. V was trimmed by 0 bases and J by 7 bases, leaving 12 bases between them. CDR1 LGHNA and CDR2 YSLEER come from the germline V gene. The CDR3 covers 15 residues. CDR3 bases: TGCGCCAGCAGCCAAGAGAAAACAGGAGTCGGGGAGCTGTTTTTT. The encoded protein is CASSQEKTGVGELFF.

J is TRBJ2-3 and V is TRBV4-1; TRBD2 aligns across 9 bases. This CDR3 is built from 19 residues. Germline values: CDR1 MGHRA, CDR2 YSYEKL. J was trimmed by 5 bases and V by 0 bases; bases with no gene match: 15. Here the CDR3 DNA reads TGCGCCAGCAGCCAAGAGGCGGCCAGCGGGGGGCCTTTCGGAGATACGCAGTATTTT. The encoded protein is CASSQEAASGGPFGDTQYF.

This clone turned up a few times. This rearrangement joins TRBV27 to TRBJ2-4, with D hard to call. V was clipped by 6 bases and J by 1 base, with 16 bases between them. CDR3 length equals 16 residues. Germline V gene data show CDR1 as MNHEY and CDR2 as SMNVEV (reference sequence). As DNA, the CDR3 is TGTGCCAGCAGGGAGACTGGCGGCCTGGCCAAAAACATTCAGTACTTC. It yields the protein CASRETGGLAKNIQYF.

The chain employs TRBV7-2 and TRBJ1-2; D remains ambiguous. The germline CDR1 and CDR2 sequences are SGHTA and FQGNSA. CDR3 size: 17 residues. V lost 0 bases and J lost 2, with 16 bases in between. This chain's CDR3 is CASSLARTTEGNYGYTF. The CDR3 region has the DNA TGTGCCAGCAGCTTAGCACGAACTACAGAGGGAAACTATGGCTACACCTTC.

The chain employs TRBV18 and TRBJ1-3, with a tentative D call TRBD1 (6 bases). The CDR3 is 15 residues long. Looked up from germline, CDR1 is KGHSH and CDR2 is LQKENI. The V and J ends lost 2 bases and 0 bases respectively, with 8 bases between them. The CDR3 here is CASSPTGLSGNTIYF. DNA of the CDR3: TGTGCCAGCTCACCAACAGGGCTCTCTGGAAACACCATATATTTT.